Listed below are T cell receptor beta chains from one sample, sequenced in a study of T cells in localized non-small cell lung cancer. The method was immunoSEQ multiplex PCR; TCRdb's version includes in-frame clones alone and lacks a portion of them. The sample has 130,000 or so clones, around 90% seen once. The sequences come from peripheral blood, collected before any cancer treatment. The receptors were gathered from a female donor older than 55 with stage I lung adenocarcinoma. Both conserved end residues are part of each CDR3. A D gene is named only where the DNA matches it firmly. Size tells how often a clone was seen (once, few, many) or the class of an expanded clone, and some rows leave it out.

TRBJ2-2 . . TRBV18 CASSIGGGKRNTGELFF TGTGCCAGCTCAATAGGAGGGGGCAAGAGGAACACCGGGGAGCTGTTTTTT
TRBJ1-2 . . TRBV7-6 CASSLAGSLRVGYTF TGTGCCAGCAGCTTAGCGGGCTCACTTAGGGTCGGCTACACCTTC
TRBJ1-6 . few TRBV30 CAWRQIGLHNSPLHF TGTGCCTGGAGGCAAATCGGGCTCCACAATTCACCCCTCCACTTT
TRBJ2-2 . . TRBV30 CAWSVQPPPGELFF TGTGCCTGGAGTGTACAGCCCCCGCCCGGGGAGCTGTTTTTT
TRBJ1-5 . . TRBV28 CASSLMGINQPQHF TGTGCCAGCAGTTTAATGGGTATTAATCAGCCCCAGCATTTT
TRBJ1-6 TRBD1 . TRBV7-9 CASSPGQGVESYNSPLHF TGTGCCAGCAGCCCGGGACAGGGGGTGGAATCCTATAATTCACCCCTCCACTTT
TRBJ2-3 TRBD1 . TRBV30 CACSPGQGFTDTQYF TGTGCCTGCTCCCCGGGACAGGGTTTCACAGATACGCAGTATTTT
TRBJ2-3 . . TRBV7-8 CASSLFGKFDTQYF TGTGCCAGCAGCTTATTCGGGAAGTTCGATACGCAGTATTTT
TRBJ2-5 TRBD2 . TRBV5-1 CASSSTSGSFETQYF TGCGCCAGCAGCTCAACTAGCGGGAGTTTTGAGACCCAGTACTTC
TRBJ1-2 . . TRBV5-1 CASRSGREGYGYTF TGCGCCAGCAGGTCTGGCAGGGAAGGCTATGGCTACACCTTC
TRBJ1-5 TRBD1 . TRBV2 CASRVRGTGNQPQHF TGTGCCAGCAGGGTGCGGGGGACAGGCAATCAGCCCCAGCATTTT
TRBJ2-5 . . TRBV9 CASSSGEGSRETQYF TGTGCCAGCAGCTCAGGGGAGGGGAGCAGGGAGACCCAGTACTTC
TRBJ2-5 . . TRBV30 CAWSVGAVRETQYF TGTGCCTGGAGTGTAGGTGCAGTACGAGAGACCCAGTACTTC
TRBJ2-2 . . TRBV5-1 CASSLTGNTGELFF TGCGCCAGCAGCTTGACAGGGAACACCGGGGAGCTGTTTTTT
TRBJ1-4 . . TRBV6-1 CASRGGAENEKLFF TGTGCCAGCAGAGGGGGGGCAGAAAATGAAAAACTGTTTTTT
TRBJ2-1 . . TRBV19 CASSITWASAYNEQFF TGTGCCAGTAGTATTACTTGGGCTAGCGCCTACAATGAGCAGTTCTTC
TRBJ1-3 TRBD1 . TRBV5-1 CASSSGQSSGNTIYF TGCGCCAGCAGCTCGGGACAGAGCTCTGGAAACACCATATATTTT
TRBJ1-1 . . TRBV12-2 CASRLRARTGNMNTEAFF TGTGCAAGTCGCCTCAGAGCGAGGACAGGTAACATGAACACTGAAGCTTTCTTT
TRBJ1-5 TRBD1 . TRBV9 CASSSDRGAQPQHF TGTGCCAGCAGCTCCGACAGGGGGGCTCAGCCCCAGCATTTT
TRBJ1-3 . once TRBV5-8 CASSSIPGSGNTIYF TGTGCCAGCAGCTCAATACCCGGCTCTGGAAACACCATATATTTT
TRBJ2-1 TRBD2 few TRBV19 CASKRFAGGDNEQFF TGTGCCAGCAAACGCTTTGCGGGAGGCGACAATGAGCAGTTCTTC
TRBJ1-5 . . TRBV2 CASANGGPGGNQPQHF TGTGCCAGCGCAAACGGAGGCCCGGGGGGCAATCAGCCCCAGCATTTT
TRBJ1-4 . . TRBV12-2 CASRLDQDRALVGKLFF TGTGCAAGTCGCTTAGATCAGGACAGGGCCTTGGTAGGAAAACTGTTTTTT
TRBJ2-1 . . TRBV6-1 CASSWGNEQFF TGTGCCAGCAGTTGGGGGAATGAGCAGTTCTTC
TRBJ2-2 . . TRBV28 CASTLQGGSTGELFF TGTGCCAGCACCCTTCAGGGGGGATCTACCGGGGAGCTGTTTTTT
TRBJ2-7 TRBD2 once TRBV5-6 CASSGGTSGRYEQYF TGTGCCAGCAGCGGCGGGACTAGCGGGAGATACGAGCAGTACTTC
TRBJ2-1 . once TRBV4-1 CASSQPTSGNYNEQFF TGCGCCAGCAGCCAACCGACTAGTGGGAATTACAATGAGCAGTTCTTC
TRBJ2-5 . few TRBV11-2 CASSLGHGGNQETQYF TGTGCCAGCAGCTTAGGGCACGGGGGCAACCAAGAGACCCAGTACTTC
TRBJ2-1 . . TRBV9 CASSPLALSDEQFF TGTGCCAGCAGCCCCTTGGCCTTAAGCGATGAGCAGTTCTTC
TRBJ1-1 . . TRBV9 CASSPHQPMNTEAFF TGTGCCAGCTCCCCCCACCAGCCAATGAACACTGAAGCTTTCTTT
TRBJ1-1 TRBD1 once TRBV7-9 CASSLGPPGTGLNTEAFF TGTGCCAGCAGCTTAGGGCCCCCCGGGACAGGGTTGAACACTGAAGCTTTCTTT
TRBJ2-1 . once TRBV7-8 CASSSIEQFF TGTGCCAGCAGCAGTATTGAGCAGTTCTTC
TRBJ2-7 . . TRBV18 CASSPRRVEGEQYF TGTGCCAGCTCACCACGGCGGGTTGAGGGCGAGCAGTACTTC
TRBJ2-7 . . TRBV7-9 CASSFKGGGEQYF TGTGCCAGCAGCTTCAAGGGAGGTGGGGAGCAGTACTTC
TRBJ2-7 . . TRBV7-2 CASSLFLGYEQYF TGTGCCAGCAGCTTATTTCTGGGTTACGAGCAGTACTTC
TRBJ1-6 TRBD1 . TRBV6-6 CASSRDSGINSPLHF TGTGCCAGCAGTAGGGACAGCGGAATAAATTCACCCCTCCACTTT
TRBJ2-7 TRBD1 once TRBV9 CASSKSQGVAYEQYF TGTGCCAGCAGCAAATCACAGGGGGTCGCCTACGAGCAGTACTTC
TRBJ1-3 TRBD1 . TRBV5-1 CASRTGVSGNTIYF TGCGCCAGCAGGACAGGGGTCTCTGGAAACACCATATATTTT
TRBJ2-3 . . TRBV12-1 CASSFNGSFGTDTQYF TGTGCCAGCAGCTTTAATGGGAGTTTTGGCACAGATACGCAGTATTTT
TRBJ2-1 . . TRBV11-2 CASSLDLRSYNEQFF TGTGCCAGCAGCTTGGACCTAAGGTCCTACAATGAGCAGTTCTTC
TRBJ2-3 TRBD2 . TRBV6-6 CASHLGGLGTDTQYF TGTGCCAGCCACCTCGGGGGGTTGGGAACAGATACGCAGTATTTT
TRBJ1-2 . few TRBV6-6 CASSYQSFAPTYGYTF TGTGCCAGCAGTTACCAGTCCTTCGCGCCCACCTATGGCTACACCTTC
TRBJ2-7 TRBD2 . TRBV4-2 CASSRGLAGAGADYEQYF TGTGCCAGCAGCCGCGGACTAGCGGGAGCAGGCGCCGACTACGAGCAGTACTTC
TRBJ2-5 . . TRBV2 CASSEQGRQETQYF TGTGCCAGCAGTGAACAGGGTCGCCAAGAGACCCAGTACTTC
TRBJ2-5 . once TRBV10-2 CASSEVRQTQYF TGCGCCAGCAGTGAAGTTAGGCAGACCCAGTACTTC
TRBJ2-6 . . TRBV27 CASLAAGANVLTF TGTGCCAGCCTGGCGGCTGGGGCCAACGTCCTGACTTTC
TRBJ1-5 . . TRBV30 CAWSTGTSQPQHF TGTGCCTGGAGTACAGGGACTTCTCAGCCCCAGCATTTT
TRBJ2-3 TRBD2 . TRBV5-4 CASSPAQLAGMGTQYF TGTGCCAGCAGCCCCGCGCAACTAGCGGGAATGGGTACGCAGTATTTT
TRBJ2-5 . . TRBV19 CASSIVSGLETQYF TGTGCCAGTAGTATAGTTTCGGGGCTGGAGACCCAGTACTTC
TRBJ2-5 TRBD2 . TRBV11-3 CASSLGLAGVKTQYF TGTGCCAGCAGCTTGGGACTAGCGGGAGTTAAGACCCAGTACTTC
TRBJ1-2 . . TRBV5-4 CASSLGGTDYGYTF TGTGCCAGCAGCTTGGGGGGGACGGACTATGGCTACACCTTC
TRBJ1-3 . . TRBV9 CASSVDRAGNTIYF TGTGCCAGCAGCGTAGACAGGGCTGGAAACACCATATATTTT
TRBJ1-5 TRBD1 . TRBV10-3 CAISAGQGAGQPQHF TGTGCCATCAGTGCGGGACAGGGGGCGGGTCAGCCCCAGCATTTT
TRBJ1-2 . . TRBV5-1 CASNGGEKSNYGYTF TGCGCCAGCAACGGGGGGGAGAAATCTAACTATGGCTACACCTTC